This is a list of T cell receptor beta chains from one sample in a study of identical twins. TCRdb called the 5' RACE reads again in MiXCR, with one record for every CDR3 protein. The table has around 490,000 distinct CDR3 sequences, over 12% seen once. This sample was also put to use in a study of yellow fever vaccine responses in identical twins.

Sequences were obtained from CD4+ T cells sorted from blood. All receptors derive from a woman aged 18-29 years in good health. The CDR3 runs from the conserved cysteine through the conserved F or W. A D gene is named only where the DNA matches it firmly. Clone size is given for some rows only: seen once, a few or many times, or a class if the clone is expanded.

d_gene: .
v_gene: TRBV5-6
j_gene: TRBJ1-3
abundance: few
CDR3nt: TGTGCCAGCAGCTTTTCACCGGGCTCTGGAAACACCATATATTTT
CDR3aa: CASSFSPGSGNTIYF

d_gene: .
v_gene: TRBV5-1
j_gene: TRBJ2-3
abundance: .
CDR3nt: TGCGCCAGCAGCTTTAGAGGGGGGCCTAGTATTGGAGATACGCAGTATTTT
CDR3aa: CASSFRGGPSIGDTQYF

d_gene: .
v_gene: TRBV7-7
j_gene: TRBJ2-5
abundance: .
CDR3nt: TGTGCCAGCAGCCCCATGGCCACCGTGGAGACCCAGTACTTC
CDR3aa: CASSPMATVETQYF

d_gene: .
v_gene: TRBV24-1
j_gene: TRBJ1-2
abundance: once
CDR3nt: TGTGCCACCAGTGATGACAGGATCGTTGGTGGCTACACCTTC
CDR3aa: CATSDDRIVGGYTF

d_gene: .
v_gene: TRBV2
j_gene: TRBJ2-7
abundance: .
CDR3nt: TGTGCCAGCAGTGAACTAGCCCCCCTGGGAGAGCAGTACTTC
CDR3aa: CASSELAPLGEQYF

d_gene: .
v_gene: TRBV10-3
j_gene: TRBJ2-5
abundance: .
CDR3nt: TGTGCCATCAGTGAGTCACAGGGTATAGAGACCCAGTACTTC
CDR3aa: CAISESQGIETQYF

d_gene: .
v_gene: TRBV5-1
j_gene: TRBJ1-1
abundance: .
CDR3nt: TGCGCCAGCAGCTTAGGTTCCACGGACACTGAAGCTTTCTTT
CDR3aa: CASSLGSTDTEAFF

d_gene: .
v_gene: TRBV11-2
j_gene: TRBJ1-1
abundance: .
CDR3nt: TGTGCCAGCGCACGTGGAGGCCCGATGAACACTGAAGCTTTCTTT
CDR3aa: CASARGGPMNTEAFF

d_gene: .
v_gene: TRBV5-5
j_gene: TRBJ2-7
abundance: .
CDR3nt: TGTGCCAGCAGCCGTGGACAAGCCTCCTACGAGCAGTACTTC
CDR3aa: CASSRGQASYEQYF

d_gene: .
v_gene: TRBV7-6
j_gene: TRBJ2-2
abundance: .
CDR3nt: TGTGCCAGCAGCTTAGAGAGGGGGGAGCTGTTTTTT
CDR3aa: CASSLERGELFF

d_gene: .
v_gene: TRBV18
j_gene: TRBJ2-2
abundance: .
CDR3nt: TGTGCCAGCTCAGGGACAAGCGCGAACACCGGGGAGCTGTTTTTT
CDR3aa: CASSGTSANTGELFF

d_gene: .
v_gene: TRBV10-3
j_gene: TRBJ2-2
abundance: few
CDR3nt: TGTGCCATCAGTGAGTCGGGCACCCACACCGGGGAGCTGTTTTTT
CDR3aa: CAISESGTHTGELFF

d_gene: .
v_gene: TRBV5-1
j_gene: TRBJ2-2
abundance: .
CDR3nt: TGCGCCAGCAGCTTGGGGCATACCACCGGGGAGCTGTTTTTT
CDR3aa: CASSLGHTTGELFF

d_gene: TRBD2
v_gene: TRBV5-8
j_gene: TRBJ2-7
abundance: .
CDR3nt: TGTGCCAGCAGCCCCTCCCGGGGAGCGGGAGGACGCTACGAGCAGTACTTC
CDR3aa: CASSPSRGAGGRYEQYF

d_gene: .
v_gene: TRBV12-3/TRBV12-4
j_gene: TRBJ1-1
abundance: few
CDR3nt: TGTGCCAGCAGTCCACAGGCTACGAACACTGAAGCTTTCTTT
CDR3aa: CASSPQATNTEAFF

d_gene: .
v_gene: TRBV5-5
j_gene: TRBJ2-1
abundance: .
CDR3nt: TGTGCCAGCAGCCATCAAGGGAGCTCCTACAATGAGCAGTTCTTC
CDR3aa: CASSHQGSSYNEQFF

d_gene: .
v_gene: TRBV7-6
j_gene: TRBJ2-1
abundance: .
CDR3nt: TGTGCCAGCAGCTTAGGACCCCGGTGGCGGGAAAACAATGAGCAGTTCTTC
CDR3aa: CASSLGPRWRENNEQFF

d_gene: .
v_gene: TRBV3-1
j_gene: TRBJ2-1
abundance: few
CDR3nt: TGTGCCAGCAGCCAACGGCTGGATCGCAATGAGCAGTTCTTC
CDR3aa: CASSQRLDRNEQFF

d_gene: .
v_gene: TRBV28
j_gene: TRBJ2-1
abundance: many
CDR3nt: TGTGCCAGCAGCTTGGACTCCAGCTCCTACAATGAGCAGTTCTTC
CDR3aa: CASSLDSSSYNEQFF

d_gene: .
v_gene: TRBV28
j_gene: TRBJ2-7
abundance: .
CDR3nt: TGTGCCAGCAGATTAGCGTACGAGCAGTACTTC
CDR3aa: CASRLAYEQYF

d_gene: .
v_gene: TRBV2
j_gene: TRBJ2-1
abundance: .
CDR3nt: TGTGCCAGCAGTGAGTTTGCGGGCGATGAGCAGTTCTTC
CDR3aa: CASSEFAGDEQFF

d_gene: .
v_gene: TRBV20-1
j_gene: TRBJ2-1
abundance: .
CDR3nt: TGCAGTGCTAGACCCGTGCCCTACAATGAGCAGTTCTTC
CDR3aa: CSARPVPYNEQFF